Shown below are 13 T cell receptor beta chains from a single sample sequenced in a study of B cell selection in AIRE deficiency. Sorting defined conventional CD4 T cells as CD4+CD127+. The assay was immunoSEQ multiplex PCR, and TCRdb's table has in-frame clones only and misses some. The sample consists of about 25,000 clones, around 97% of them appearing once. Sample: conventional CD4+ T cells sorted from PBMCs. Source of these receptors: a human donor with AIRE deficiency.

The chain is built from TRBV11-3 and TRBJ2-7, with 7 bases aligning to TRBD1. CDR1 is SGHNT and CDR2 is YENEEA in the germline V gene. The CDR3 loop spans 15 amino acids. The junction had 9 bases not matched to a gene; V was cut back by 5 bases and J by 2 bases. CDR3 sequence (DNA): TGTGCCAGCAGCATCGAAACAGGGGCTGCCTACGAGCAGTACTTC. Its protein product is CASSIETGAAYEQYF. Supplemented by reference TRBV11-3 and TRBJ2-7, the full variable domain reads EAGVVQSPRYKIIEKKQPVAFWCNPISGHNTLYWYLQNLGQGPELLIRYENEEAVDDSQLPKDRFSAERLKGVDSTLKIQPAELGDSAVYLCASSIETGAAYEQYFGPGTRLTVT.

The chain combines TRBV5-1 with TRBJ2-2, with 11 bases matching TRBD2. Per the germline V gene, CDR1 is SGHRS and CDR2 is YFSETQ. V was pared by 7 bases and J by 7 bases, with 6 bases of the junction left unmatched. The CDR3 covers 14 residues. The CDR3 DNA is TGCGCCAGCGCTTATGGACTAGCGGGCGGGGAGCTGTTTTTT. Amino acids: CASAYGLAGGELFF.

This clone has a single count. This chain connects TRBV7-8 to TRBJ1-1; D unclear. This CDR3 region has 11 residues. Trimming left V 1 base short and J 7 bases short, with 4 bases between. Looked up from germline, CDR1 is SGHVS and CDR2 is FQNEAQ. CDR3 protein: CASSLGREAFF. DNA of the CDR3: TGTGCCAGCAGCTTAGGTCGTGAAGCTTTCTTT. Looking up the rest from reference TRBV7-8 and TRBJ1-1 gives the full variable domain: GAGVSQSPRYKVAKRGQDVALRCDPISGHVSLFWYQQALGQGPEFLTYFQNEAQLDKSGLPSDRFFAERPEGSVSTLKIQRTQQEDSAVYLCASSLGREAFFGQGTRLTVV.

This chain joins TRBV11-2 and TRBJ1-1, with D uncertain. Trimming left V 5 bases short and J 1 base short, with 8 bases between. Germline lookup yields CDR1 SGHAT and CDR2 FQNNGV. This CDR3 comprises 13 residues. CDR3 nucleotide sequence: TGTGCCAGCAGCCGATGGGAGAACACTGAAGCTTTCTTT. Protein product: CASSRWENTEAFF.

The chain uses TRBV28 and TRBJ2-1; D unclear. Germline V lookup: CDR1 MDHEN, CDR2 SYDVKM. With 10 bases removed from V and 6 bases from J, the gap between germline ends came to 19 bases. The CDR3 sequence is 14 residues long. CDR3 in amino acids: CAIVKGLVVNEQFF. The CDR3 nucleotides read TGTGCCATCGTCAAAGGGCTAGTAGTCAATGAGCAGTTCTTC.

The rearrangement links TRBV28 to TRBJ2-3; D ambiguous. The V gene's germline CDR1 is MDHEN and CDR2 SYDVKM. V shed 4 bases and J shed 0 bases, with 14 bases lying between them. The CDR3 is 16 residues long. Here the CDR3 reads CASSWADTPSTDTQYF. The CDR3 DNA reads TGTGCCAGCAGTTGGGCTGACACTCCTAGCACAGATACGCAGTATTTT.

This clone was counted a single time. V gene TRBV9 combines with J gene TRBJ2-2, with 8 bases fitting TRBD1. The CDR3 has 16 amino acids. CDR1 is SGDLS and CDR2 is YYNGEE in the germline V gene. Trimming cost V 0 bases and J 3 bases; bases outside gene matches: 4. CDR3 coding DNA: TGTGCCAGCAGCGTAGAGGTCAGGGGGCACACCGGGGAGCTGTTTTTT. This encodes CASSVEVRGHTGELFF.

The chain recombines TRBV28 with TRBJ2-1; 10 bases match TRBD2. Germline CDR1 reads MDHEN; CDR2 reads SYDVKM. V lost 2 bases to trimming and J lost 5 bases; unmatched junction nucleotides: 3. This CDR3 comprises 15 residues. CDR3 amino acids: CASSLRTSGNNEQFF. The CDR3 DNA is TGTGCCAGCAGTTTAAGGACTAGCGGAAACAATGAGCAGTTCTTC.

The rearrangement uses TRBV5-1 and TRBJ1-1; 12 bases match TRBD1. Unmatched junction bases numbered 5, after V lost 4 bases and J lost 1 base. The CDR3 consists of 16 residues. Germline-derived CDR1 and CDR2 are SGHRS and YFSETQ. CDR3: CASSRDRGLGNTEAFF. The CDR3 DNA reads TGCGCCAGCAGCCGGGACAGGGGGCTCGGGAACACTGAAGCTTTCTTT.

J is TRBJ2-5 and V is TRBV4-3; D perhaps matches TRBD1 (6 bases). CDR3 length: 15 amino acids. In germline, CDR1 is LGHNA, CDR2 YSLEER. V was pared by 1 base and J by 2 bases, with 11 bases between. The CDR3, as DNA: TGCGCCAGCAGCCAAGCCTACAGGGCGCAAGAGACCCAGTACTTC. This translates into CASSQAYRAQETQYF.

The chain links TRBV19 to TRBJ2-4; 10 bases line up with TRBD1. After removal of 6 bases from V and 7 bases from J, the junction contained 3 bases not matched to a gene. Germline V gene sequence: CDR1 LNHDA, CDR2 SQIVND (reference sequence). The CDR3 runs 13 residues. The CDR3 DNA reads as TGTGCCAGTAGGGGACAGGGGTTGAACATTCAGTACTTC. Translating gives CASRGQGLNIQYF.

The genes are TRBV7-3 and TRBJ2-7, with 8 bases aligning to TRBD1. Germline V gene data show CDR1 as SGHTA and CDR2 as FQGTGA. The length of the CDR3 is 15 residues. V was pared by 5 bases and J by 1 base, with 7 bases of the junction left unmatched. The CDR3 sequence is CASSPDRAQSYEQYF. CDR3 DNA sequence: TGTGCCAGCAGCCCGGACAGGGCCCAGTCCTACGAGCAGTACTTC.

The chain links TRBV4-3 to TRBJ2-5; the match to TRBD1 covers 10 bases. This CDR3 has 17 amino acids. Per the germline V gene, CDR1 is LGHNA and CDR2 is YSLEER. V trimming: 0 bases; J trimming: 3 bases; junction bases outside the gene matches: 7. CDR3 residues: CASSQEFRGTGEETQYF. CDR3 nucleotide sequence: TGCGCCAGCAGCCAAGAATTCCGCGGGACAGGGGAAGAGACCCAGTACTTC.